The present TCR beta chain was sequenced within a study of Graves' ophthalmopathy and Graves' hyperthyroidism (dated by TCRdb to between 2017 and 2018). Concerning the study at large: Peripheral blood was collected before any treatment was given, at the time of initial diagnosis. To explore V-J signatures that separate ophthalmopathy from hyperthyroidism, a discovery set of around 97 patients was enrolled, consisting of 43 with ophthalmopathy and approximately 60 with stable hyperthyroidism. For independent validation, a separate cohort was made up of 18 to 20 hyperthyroidism patients plus 17 patients who later progressed from hyperthyroidism to ophthalmopathy. In total, around 130 blood samples were TCR-sequenced: 40 to 45 ophthalmopathy, roughly 77 hyperthyroidism and some 17 hyperthyroidism-to-ophthalmopathy patients. T-cell repertoires of thyroid tissue and blood were compared in over 5 hyperthyroidism patients. TCR beta repertoire signatures were used to distinguish Graves' ophthalmopathy from Graves' hyperthyroidism and to predict progression to ophthalmopathy. The 90 or so discovery patients were randomly split 7:3 into training and test sets. Following sample collection, hyperthyroidism patients were given methimazole at a starting dose of 30 mg daily, and ophthalmopathy patients were given high-dose intravenous methylprednisolone. Overall study outcomes, separate from this receptor: Most of the expanded thyroid clonotypes with a frequency above 0.001 were also detected in blood, and it was suggested that the thyroid immune response may be reflected by blood repertoires. Ophthalmopathy was separated from stable hyperthyroidism by the 13-signature model with about 90% sensitivity and roughly 83% specificity in cross-validation and with 80%/75% in the test set. In validation, the model predicted ophthalmopathy progression with about 71% sensitivity and 72.22% specificity; roughly 12 predicted patients were CT-confirmed with GO in a median of about 6.1 months. No statistical method was used to predetermine the sample size, and group allocation was not hidden from the investigators.

Turning to this clonotype: This receptor's antigen is unknown. The sample holds no much larger clone one base away, and base qualities are not on file.

For CDR1 and CDR2, the germline V gene (reference sequence) lists DFQATT and SNEGSKA. From the cysteine up to the phenylalanine, the CDR3 has a length of 13 residues. The only DNA kept is the CDR3, 39 bases in frame from the first base. The V and J ends are trimmed by 0 bases and 6 bases, leaving 9 bases between them. For repertoire sequencing, the TCR beta CDR3 regions were amplified from RNA transcripts. The first round of RT-PCR was done with HTBI primers and the Qiagen OneStep RT-PCR kit, and was followed by a second round of multiplex PCR, then size selection and purification. The libraries underwent paired-end sequencing with 100 bp reads on an Illumina HiSeq2000. The paper's data handling went like this. SOAPnuke was used to process the reads, throwing out any read that had adapters, had uncalled bases, had a mean Phred below 15, or lacked an exact constant-primer or identifier match. COPE v1.2.5 was used to merge the high-quality paired reads. Unique nucleotide sequences were defined as clonotypes and aligned to IMGT TRB V, D and J references using MiTCR v1.1. The analysis was limited to V-J combinations with a frequency above 0.0001, which together covered 99.2% of repertoires. A TCR clonal expansion and chaos score per V-J combination was defined as the ratio of F50 clonal expansion to chaos observed in the TCRdist matrix. Welch's t-statistics and random forest were used to reduce features to about 14 V-J combinations, which were fed into a naive Bayes classifier. The Morisita-Horn index was used to measure how similar the thyroid and blood repertoires were. TCRdb trimmed public reads at Q25 via fastp, called clones via MiXCR and kept in-frame beta chains. Every distinct CDR3 protein forms one entry, paired with its most common genes and DNA. TCRdb's processing, not the authors', yielded these V and J calls. The sample table holds around 400,000 distinct CDR3 sequences, of which around a fifth were seen once. 3% of the sample is taken by the ten largest.

A patient counted as having stable hyperthyroidism if there was no progression to ophthalmopathy within 18 months of follow-up. The hyperthyroidism patients were 18 to 65 years old and newly diagnosed, with a disease duration of less than 2 months. Anyone with other autoimmune diseases, uncontrolled infections, pregnancy or lactation was excluded from the study. Clinical symptoms, serum thyroxine, TRAb, thyroid ultrasound and orbital computed tomography formed the basis of the diagnosis. Ficoll-Paque density gradient centrifugation was used to isolate PBMCs from about 9.4 ml of fresh peripheral blood. Total RNA was extracted using Trizol reagent, and RNA quality was checked on an Agilent 2100 Bioanalyzer.

This clonotype was obtained from a woman aged 18 to 35 with stable Graves' hyperthyroidism. Donor details come from another sample of the same person, matched by shared clones. This chain joins TRBV20-1 to TRBJ1-5; the D segment cannot be called with confidence. The sequencing input was peripheral blood. This receptor has the CDR3 CSARDLMGQPQHF. The DNA reads TGCAGTGCTAGAGATCTCATGGGTCAGCCCCAGCATTTT.